These 25 T cell receptor beta chains originate from one sample sequenced in a study of cytomegalovirus exposure and HLA in healthy donors. The method was immunoSEQ multiplex PCR; TCRdb's version includes in-frame clones alone and lacks a portion of them. The sample comprises tens of thousands of clones, 95% to 98% of which are singletons, and around 1.6% rests with the top ten. The sequenced sample was PBMCs. These receptors came from a woman aged 18-29 years in good health and CMV-seropositive.

The rearrangement links TRBV7-2 to TRBJ2-4; D may be TRBD2 (6 bases). The CDR3 contains 15 residues. Trimming stripped 4 bases from V and 0 bases from J, with 10 bases between. Germline V gene lookup returns CDR1 SGHTA and CDR2 FQGNSA. CDR3 bases: TGTGCCAGCAGCTCCGCGCGGGAAGCCAAAAACATTCAGTACTTC. Translating it yields CASSSAREAKNIQYF.

The chain uses TRBV7-2 and TRBJ2-7, with 14 bases matching TRBD2. Germline CDR1 is SGHTA and CDR2 is FQGNSA. This CDR3 comprises 16 residues. V trimming: 4 bases; J trimming: 9 bases; junction bases outside the gene matches: 11. CDR3 in amino acids: CASSSDGTSGSPRQYF. CDR3 coding DNA: TGTGCCAGCAGCTCAGACGGGACTAGCGGGAGTCCACGGCAGTACTTC.

The J gene is TRBJ2-7, the V gene TRBV11-2; 8 nucleotides line up with TRBD1. This CDR3 has 15 amino acids. J was trimmed by 7 bases and V by 5 bases; bases with no gene match: 13. Per germline, CDR1 SGHAT and CDR2 FQNNGV. The CDR3 DNA sequence: TGTGCCAGCAGCGAGGCTCGGACAGGGATAGGTGAGCAGTACTTC. This gives the protein CASSEARTGIGEQYF.

V is TRBV11-1 and J is TRBJ2-1; 11 bases map to TRBD2. The V gene's germline CDR1 is SGHAT and CDR2 FQDESV (reference sequence). J was trimmed by 0 bases and V by 2 bases; bases with no gene match: 6. This CDR3 comprises 18 residues. The CDR3: CASSLRGLAGGSYNEQFF. The CDR3 DNA is TGTGCCAGCAGCTTACGGGGCCTAGCGGGAGGCTCCTACAATGAGCAGTTCTTC.

The rearrangement uses TRBV27 and TRBJ2-7, with 9 positions matching TRBD2. Germline CDR1 and CDR2: MNHEY and SMNVEV (reference sequence). Trimming took 6 bases from V and 7 from J; bases not matched to a gene: 22. The CDR3 totals 18 residues. The CDR3 loop reads CASSTYGLSAGGSTEQYF. The CDR3 DNA sequence: TGTGCCAGCAGCACCTATGGTTTATCGGCGGGAGGGTCTACGGAGCAGTACTTC.

The chain is built from TRBV20-1 and TRBJ2-5; possible D gene TRBD2, 5 bases. Trimming shortened V by 6 bases and J by 5 bases, and 10 bases separated the two germline ends. The CDR3 is 11 amino acids. Germline lookup yields CDR1 DFQATT and CDR2 SNEGSKA (reference sequence). Here the CDR3 reads CSARTSETQYF. Written as DNA, the CDR3 is TGCAGTGCAAGGACTTCGGAGACCCAGTACTTC.

In this sample, this clone turned up once. This chain connects TRBV11-2 to TRBJ1-4; maybe TRBD1 (6 bases). Looked up from germline, CDR1 is SGHAT and CDR2 is FQNNGV. V lost 1 base and J lost 4, with 19 bases in between. This CDR3 is 18 amino acids long. CDR3 DNA sequence: TGTGCCAGCAGCTTAGCCATTCACAGGGCGGCTGGTAATGAAAAACTGTTTTTT. Protein: CASSLAIHRAAGNEKLFF.

The rearrangement uses TRBV5-1 and TRBJ2-7; TRBD1 is a possible D gene (5 bases). The CDR3 has 15 amino acids. Looked up from germline, CDR1 is SGHRS and CDR2 is YFSETQ. V dropped 0 bases and J dropped 0 bases, with 10 bases sitting between them. The CDR3 DNA is TGCGCCAGCAGCTTGGCCCCAGGGCCCTCCTACGAGCAGTACTTC. Encoded protein: CASSLAPGPSYEQYF.

The chain is built from TRBV19 and TRBJ1-3; 7 positions agree with TRBD1. Unmatched junction bases numbered 9, after V lost 7 bases and J lost 0 bases. CDR1 is LNHDA and CDR2 is SQIVND in the germline V gene (reference sequence). This CDR3 comprises 16 residues. The CDR3 DNA reads as TGTGCCAGTAACAGGGACAGCTTCTCCTCTGGAAACACCATATATTTT. It specifies CASNRDSFSSGNTIYF.

The rearrangement links TRBV5-6 to TRBJ1-1; 10 bases map to TRBD1. CDR3 size: 16 residues. Germline loops: CDR1 SGHDT, CDR2 YYEEEE. V trimming: 3 bases; J trimming: 4 bases; junction bases outside the gene matches: 9. The CDR3 loop reads CASSSAGQGKGTEAFF. CDR3 coding DNA: TGTGCCAGCAGCTCGGCGGGACAGGGGAAGGGCACTGAAGCTTTCTTT.

The V call is TRBV15, the J call TRBJ2-3, with 7 bases that match TRBD1. The CDR3 is made up of 15 amino acids. CDR1 and CDR2 (germline): LNHNV, YYDKDF (reference sequence). The V and J ends lost 3 bases and 4 bases, in that order; junction bases with no gene match: 7. This CDR3 reads CATSSLTGISDTQYF. CDR3 DNA: TGTGCCACCAGCAGCTTGACAGGGATCTCAGATACGCAGTATTTT.

The chain is built from TRBV10-3 and TRBJ1-1; D perhaps matches TRBD1 (5 bases). Trimming stripped 5 bases from V and 5 bases from J, with 15 bases between. This CDR3 is built from 14 residues. CDR1 is ENHRY and CDR2 is SYGVKD in the germline V gene. CDR3 coding DNA: TGTGCCATCAGTTCACAGGTTGGGACTACTGAAGCTTTCTTT. Translation gives CAISSQVGTTEAFF.

This chain joins TRBV7-3 and TRBJ2-5, with D perhaps TRBD2 (6 bases). This CDR3 has 14 residues. Germline V gene lookup returns CDR1 SGHTA and CDR2 FQGTGA. Deletions cut 0 bases from V and 1 base from J, with 6 bases between. In DNA, the CDR3 is TGTGCCAGCAGCTTAACGGGACTCCAAGAGACCCAGTACTTC. The encoded protein is CASSLTGLQETQYF.

This chain uses TRBV28 with TRBJ2-1, with 8 bases matching TRBD2. Germline trimming cut 2 bases from V and 6 bases from J; bases unmatched to any gene: 6. The CDR3 covers 15 residues. CDR1 and CDR2 from the germline V gene are MDHEN and SYDVKM. CDR3 in amino acids: CASSLITSGTNEQFF. The DNA for the CDR3 is TGTGCCAGCAGTTTAATCACTAGCGGAACCAATGAGCAGTTCTTC.

As regards this clone: Compared with germline, one end of the junction differs, possibly owing to a read error. CDR3 amino acids: CASSPGLPTDTQYF. For the CDR3, the DNA is TGTGCTAGCAGCCCGGGACTCCCCACAGATACGCAGTATTTT. This chain uses TRBV7-7 with TRBJ2-3; maybe TRBD2 (6 bases). The germline CDR1 and CDR2 sequences are SSHAT and FNYEAQ (reference sequence). The CDR3 is 14 amino acids.

J is TRBJ1-2 and V is TRBV18, with 10 positions matching TRBD1. Germline V gene data show CDR1 as KGHSH and CDR2 as LQKENI. The CDR3 contains 17 residues. Losses at the gene ends were 4 bases for V and 1 base for J; bases not matched to a gene: 9. CDR3 sequence (DNA): TGTGCCAGCTCACGGACGGGACAGGGGACCCTTAACTATGGCTACACCTTC. Its translation: CASSRTGQGTLNYGYTF.

The chain employs TRBV19 and TRBJ1-1; TRBD1 might be the D (5 bases). Germline V lookup: CDR1 LNHDA, CDR2 SQIVND (reference sequence). Between the trimmed V and J ends, which lost 3 bases and 6 bases, there was a span of 8 bases. This CDR3 contains 12 residues. This CDR3 reads CASSIRGAEAFF. Written as DNA, the CDR3 is TGTGCCAGTAGTATCCGGGGGGCTGAAGCTTTCTTT.

The gene calls are TRBV6-6 and TRBJ1-1, with D maybe TRBD1 (6 bases). CDR1 is MNHNY, CDR2 SVGAGI, per germline (reference sequence). V dropped 6 bases and J dropped 1 base, with 12 bases sitting between them. CDR3 length: 14 residues. CDR3 bases: TGTGCCAGCAGAAACCCACAGGGGAACACTGAAGCTTTCTTT. Translating it yields CASRNPQGNTEAFF.

V is TRBV28 and J is TRBJ2-3; 10 positions agree with TRBD2. Germline V lookup: CDR1 MDHEN, CDR2 SYDVKM. This CDR3 region has 16 residues. With V trimmed by 5 bases and J by 5 bases, 10 bases remained unmatched. The CDR3 sequence: CASSPHSGRGKDTQYF. CDR3 nucleotides: TGTGCCAGCAGTCCTCACAGCGGGAGGGGCAAAGATACGCAGTATTTT.

The V call is TRBV6-5, the J call TRBJ1-4; 8 positions match TRBD1. Germline lookup yields CDR1 MNHEY and CDR2 SVGAGI. The V gene end was trimmed by 2 bases and the J gene end by 13 bases; junction bases not matched to a gene: 9. The CDR3 totals 14 residues. CDR3 DNA sequence: TGTGCCAGCAGTTACGGGCAGGGGGCCATAGGACTGTTTTTT. It translates to CASSYGQGAIGLFF.

This clone occurred once. The chain is built from TRBV19 and TRBJ1-2, with 7 bases matching TRBD1. Germline lookup yields CDR1 LNHDA and CDR2 SQIVND (reference sequence). The CDR3 is 13 residues long. V lost 7 bases, J lost 5 bases, and 7 bases stayed unmatched. The CDR3 bases are TGTGCCAGTACGAGACAGGGAGCATATGGCTACACCTTC. Amino acid sequence: CASTRQGAYGYTF. The full variable domain, rest sourced from reference TRBV19 and TRBJ1-2, is DGGITQSPKYLFRKEGQNVTLSCEQNLNHDAMYWYRQDPGQGLRLIYYSQIVNDFQKGDIAEGYSVSREKKESFPLTVTSAQKNPTAFYLCASTRQGAYGYTFGSGTRLTVV.

CDR3 nucleotides: TGTGCCAGTAGTAGGACCGGGACTAGCGTCTACGAGCAGTACTTC. This gives the protein CASSRTGTSVYEQYF. The chain has TRBV19 and TRBJ2-7; the match to TRBD2 covers 10 bases. CDR1 and CDR2 from the germline V gene are LNHDA and SQIVND (reference sequence). This CDR3 is 15 amino acids long. V shed 4 bases and J 3 bases; nucleotides not matched to a gene: 6.

The chain joins TRBV9 to TRBJ2-3; no reliable D call. The CDR3 has 12 residues. The V end was cut by 2 bases, the J end by 3 bases, with 4 bases between. The germline V gene encodes CDR1 SGDLS and CDR2 YYNGEE. Written as DNA, the CDR3 is TGTGCCAGCAGCGTGTATACAGATACGCAGTATTTT. Its protein product is CASSVYTDTQYF. The variable domain in full, with the rest retrieved from reference TRBV9 and TRBJ2-3, is DSGVTQTPKHLITATGQRVTLRCSPRSGDLSVYWYQQSLDQGLQFLIQYYNGEERAKGNILERFSAQQFPDLHSELNLSSLELGDSALYFCASSVYTDTQYFGPGTRLTVL.

The CDR3 DNA is TGTGCCAGCAGCTTTAGTACCGCGGCCATCTACAATGAGCAGTTCTTC. Protein: CASSFSTAAIYNEQFF. The chain combines TRBV11-2 with TRBJ2-1; D gene unclear. Between the trimmed V and J ends, which lost 3 bases and 3 bases, there was a span of 15 bases. The CDR3 totals 16 residues. Germline CDR1 is SGHAT and CDR2 is FQNNGV.

The CDR3 here is CASSFLDRVNEQYF. In DNA form, the CDR3 reads TGCGCCAGCAGCTTTCTGGACAGGGTCAACGAGCAGTACTTC. This chain links TRBV5-1 with TRBJ2-7, with TRBD1 identical over 8 bases. V shed 2 bases, J shed 5 bases, and the junction held 6 bases outside the gene matches. Germline loops: CDR1 SGHRS, CDR2 YFSETQ. The CDR3 has 14 residues.